The present T cell receptor (beta chain) was sequenced within a study of shared clonotypes between healthy human individuals. CD8 cells classed as naive were CD45RO-negative and positively selected for CCR7, excluding terminally differentiated effector memory CD45RA+ cells. General study points: Even with large depth, rarefaction showed that sorted-subset sequencing was incomplete.

CDR3 size: 14 residues. The germline gives CDR1 SGDLS, CDR2 YYNGEE. The ends were cut back, 4 bases at V and 1 base at J, with 11 bases in the middle. This was a deep-level run. Each subset's genomic DNA was shared equally among a number of immunoSEQ plates. Some clones are missing from TCRdb's copy, which holds only in-frame ones; the method was immunoSEQ multiplex PCR. The profile shows 660,000 or so clones, about 96% of them singletons. In regard to this clone: The antigen remains unidentified.

The origin of this receptor is a woman aged 25 to 39 in good health. The rearrangement uses TRBV9 and TRBJ1-1; D is unclear. The specimen sequenced was naive CD8+ T cells sorted from blood. DNA for the CDR3: TGTGCCAGCAGCTCCTTTAAAGGGAACACTGAAGCTTTCTTT. Its protein product is CASSSFKGNTEAFF.